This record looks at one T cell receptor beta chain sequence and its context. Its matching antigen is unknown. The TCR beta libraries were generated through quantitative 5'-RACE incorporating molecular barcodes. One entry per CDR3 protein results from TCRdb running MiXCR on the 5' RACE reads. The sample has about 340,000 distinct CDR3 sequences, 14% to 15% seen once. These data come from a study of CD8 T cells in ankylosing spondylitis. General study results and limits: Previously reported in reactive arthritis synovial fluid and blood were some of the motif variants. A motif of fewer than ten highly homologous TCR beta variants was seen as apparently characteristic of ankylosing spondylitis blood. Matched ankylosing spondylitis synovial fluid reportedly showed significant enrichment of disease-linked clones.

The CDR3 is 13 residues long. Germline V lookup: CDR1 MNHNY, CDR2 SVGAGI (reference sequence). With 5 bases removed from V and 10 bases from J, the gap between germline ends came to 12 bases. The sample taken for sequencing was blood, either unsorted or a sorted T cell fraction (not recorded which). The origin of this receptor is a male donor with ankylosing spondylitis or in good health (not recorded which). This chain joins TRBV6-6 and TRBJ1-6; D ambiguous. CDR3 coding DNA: TGTGCCAGCAGTCGCTTTGGGGAGTCACCCCTCCACTTT. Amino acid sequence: CASSRFGESPLHF.